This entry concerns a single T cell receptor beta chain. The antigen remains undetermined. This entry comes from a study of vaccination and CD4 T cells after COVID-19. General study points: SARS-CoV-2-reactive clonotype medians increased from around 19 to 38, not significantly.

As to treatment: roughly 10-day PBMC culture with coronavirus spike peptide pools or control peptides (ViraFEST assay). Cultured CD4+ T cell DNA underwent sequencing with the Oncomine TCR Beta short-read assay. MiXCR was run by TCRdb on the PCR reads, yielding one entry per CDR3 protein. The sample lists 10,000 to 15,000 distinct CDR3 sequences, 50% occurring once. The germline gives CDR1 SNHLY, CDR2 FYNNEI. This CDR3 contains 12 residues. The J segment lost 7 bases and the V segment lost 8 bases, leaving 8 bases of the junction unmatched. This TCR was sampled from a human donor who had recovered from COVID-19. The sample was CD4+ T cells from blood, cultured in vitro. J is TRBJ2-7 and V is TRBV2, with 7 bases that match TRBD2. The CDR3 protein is CASFGEGTEQYF. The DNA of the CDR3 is TGTGCCAGCTTTGGGGAGGGCACGGAGCAGTACTTC. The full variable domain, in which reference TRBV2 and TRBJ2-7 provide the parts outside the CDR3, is EPEVTQTPSHQVTQMGQEVILRCVPISNHLYFYWYRQILGQKVEFLVSFYNNEISEKSEIFDDQFSVERPDGSNFTLKIRSTKLEDSAMYFCASFGEGTEQYFGPGTRLTVT.